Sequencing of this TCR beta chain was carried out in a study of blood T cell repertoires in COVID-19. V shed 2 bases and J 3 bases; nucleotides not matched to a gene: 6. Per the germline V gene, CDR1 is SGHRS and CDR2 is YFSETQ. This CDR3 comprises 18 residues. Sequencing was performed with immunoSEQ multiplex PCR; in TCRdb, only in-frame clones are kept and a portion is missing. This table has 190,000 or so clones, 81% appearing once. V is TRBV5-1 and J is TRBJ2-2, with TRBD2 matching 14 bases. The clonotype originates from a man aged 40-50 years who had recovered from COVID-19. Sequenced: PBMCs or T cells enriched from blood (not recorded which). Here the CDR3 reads CASSFPTSGGAYTGELFF. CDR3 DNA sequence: TGCGCCAGCAGCTTCCCGACTAGCGGGGGGGCCTACACCGGGGAGCTGTTTTTT.